This T cell receptor (beta chain) was found in a study of blood T cell repertoires in COVID-19. Study in general: Researchers got acute and convalescent COVID-19 samples from the United States, Italy and Spain. T cells, B-cell-depleted T cells, or PBMCs supplied cDNA or gDNA.

Germline assignment: CDR1 MRHNA and CDR2 SNTAGT. The CDR3 spans 17 residues. The V segment lost 0 bases and the J segment 1 base; nucleotides outside the gene matches: 0. How the authors handled the data: Reference gene primer amplification yielded estimated nucleated cell counts. Clones were sequenced by immunoSEQ multiplex PCR, and TCRdb holds only the in-frame ones, with some missing. V and J calls and clone size follow that table, whereas D and trimming were derived from the DNA. The table includes about 96,000 clones, roughly 75% detected once. This clone was recorded at least ten times. The sample consisted of peripheral blood. The TCR sequence derives from a man in his fifties who had recovered from COVID-19. The gene calls are TRBV6-4 and TRBJ2-3; 14 nucleotides agree with TRBD2. As DNA, the CDR3 is TGTGCCAGCAGTGACTCGACTAGCGGGGGGGGCACAGATACGCAGTATTTT. It yields the protein CASSDSTSGGGTDTQYF.